This T cell receptor beta chain was sequenced in a study of regulatory T cells in long-lasting Graves disease. Points from the study as a whole: What was studied was peripheral blood only, and not thyroid tissue.

This clonotype showed up just a few times. The antigen is undetermined. Arm-PCR of CDR3 regions and iRepertoire HTBI primers were used to build TCR beta libraries. TCRdb reanalysed the multiplex PCR reads using MiXCR and keeps one entry per CDR3 protein. The data hold 600,000 to 850,000 distinct CDR3 sequences, with around 30% observed a single time. The time point denotes: persistent/refractory GD, antithyroid drugs over 5 years with positive TRAb. Generation of the TCR library employed RNA extracted from PBMCs. Trimming shortened V by 2 bases and J by 7 bases, and 17 bases separated the two germline ends. The CDR3 loop spans 14 amino acids. Germline assignment: CDR1 DFQATT and CDR2 SNEGSKA (reference sequence).

The rearrangement joins TRBV20-1 to TRBJ1-1; D is unclear. This clonotype was sampled from a female donor with Graves disease. The input for sequencing was peripheral blood mononuclear cells (PBMCs), taken when the disease was refractory, from a patient treated with antithyroid drugs. CDR3 bases: TGCAGTGCTAGAAGCCCCAACACCCGGGGTGAAGCTTTCTTT. Its translation: CSARSPNTRGEAFF.